This TCR beta chain was obtained from a study of cytomegalovirus exposure and HLA in healthy donors. General study results and limits: One variant, a missense change in DCLRE1C, was linked in a later analysis to TCR beta V- and J-gene trimming. Several V segments, TRBV6-2 and TRBV6-3 among them, could not be told apart and were dropped.

From germline, CDR1 is MNHNY and CDR2 SVGAGI (reference sequence). Between the trimmed V and J ends, which lost 6 bases and 5 bases, there was a span of 19 bases. This CDR3 comprises 15 residues. On this clone itself: Its antigen remains unknown.

Vbeta (60) and Jbeta (13) primers were used in the PCR. Profiling relied on immunoSEQ multiplex PCR, and the TCRdb table lists in-frame clones only, not all of them. Its clone listing holds about 130,000 clones. The clonotype originates from a man aged 35 to 55 in good health and CMV-seronegative. Sequencing used PBMCs. The rearrangement links TRBV6-6 to TRBJ1-2, with D possibly being TRBD1 (6 bases). The CDR3 sequence is CASSNSGDYGYGYTF. Written as DNA, the CDR3 is TGTGCCAGCAGCAATTCAGGGGACTATGGGTATGGCTACACCTTC.